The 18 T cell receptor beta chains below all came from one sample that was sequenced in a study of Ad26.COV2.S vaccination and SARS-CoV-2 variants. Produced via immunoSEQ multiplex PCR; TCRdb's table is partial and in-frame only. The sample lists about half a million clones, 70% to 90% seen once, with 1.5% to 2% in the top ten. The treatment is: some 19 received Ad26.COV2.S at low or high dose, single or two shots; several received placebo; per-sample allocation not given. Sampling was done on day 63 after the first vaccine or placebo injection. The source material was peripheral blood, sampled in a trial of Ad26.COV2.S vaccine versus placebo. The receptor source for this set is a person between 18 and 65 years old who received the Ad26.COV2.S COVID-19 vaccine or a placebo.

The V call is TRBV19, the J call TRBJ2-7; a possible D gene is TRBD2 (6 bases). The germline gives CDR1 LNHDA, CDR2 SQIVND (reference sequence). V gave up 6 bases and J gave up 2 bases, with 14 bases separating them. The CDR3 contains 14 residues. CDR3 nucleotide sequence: TGTGCCAGTAGCAGACCCGGGGGAACCTACGAGCAGTACTTC. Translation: CASSRPGGTYEQYF.

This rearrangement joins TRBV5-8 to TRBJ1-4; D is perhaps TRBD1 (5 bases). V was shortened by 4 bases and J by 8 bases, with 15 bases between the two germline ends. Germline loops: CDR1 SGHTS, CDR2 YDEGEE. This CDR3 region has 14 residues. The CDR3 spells CASSPKGIEEKLFF. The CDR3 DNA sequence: TGTGCCAGCAGCCCGAAGGGGATCGAAGAAAAACTGTTTTTT.

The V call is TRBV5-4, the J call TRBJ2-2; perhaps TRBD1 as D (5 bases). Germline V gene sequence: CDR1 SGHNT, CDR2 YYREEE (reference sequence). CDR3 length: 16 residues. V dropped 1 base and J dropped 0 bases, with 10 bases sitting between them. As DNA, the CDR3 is TGTGCCAGCAGCTTGTCGTGGGGCGCGAACACCGGGGAGCTGTTTTTT. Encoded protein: CASSLSWGANTGELFF.

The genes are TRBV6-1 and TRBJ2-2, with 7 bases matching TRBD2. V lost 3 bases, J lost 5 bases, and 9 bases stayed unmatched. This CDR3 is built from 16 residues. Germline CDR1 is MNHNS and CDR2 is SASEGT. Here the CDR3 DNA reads TGTGCCAGCAGTGAGACCTTACTAGCGAGGACCGGGGAGCTGTTTTTT. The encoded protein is CASSETLLARTGELFF.

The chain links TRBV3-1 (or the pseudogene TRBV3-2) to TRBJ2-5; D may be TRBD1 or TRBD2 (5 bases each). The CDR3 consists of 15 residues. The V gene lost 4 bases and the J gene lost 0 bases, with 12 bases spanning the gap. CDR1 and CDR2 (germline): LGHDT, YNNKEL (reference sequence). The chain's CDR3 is CASSPGATDQETQYF. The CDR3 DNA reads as TGTGCCAGCAGCCCCGGGGCAACAGACCAAGAGACCCAGTACTTC.

CDR3 sequence: CSASWFNREYNEQFF. For the CDR3, the DNA is TGCAGTGCTAGTTGGTTTAACAGGGAATACAATGAGCAGTTCTTC. The chain carries TRBV20-1 and TRBJ2-1; possibly TRBD1 for D (6 bases). V was cut by 3 bases and J by 4 bases, with 16 bases left in between. This CDR3 is 15 amino acids long. CDR1 and CDR2 from the germline V gene are DFQATT and SNEGSKA (reference sequence).

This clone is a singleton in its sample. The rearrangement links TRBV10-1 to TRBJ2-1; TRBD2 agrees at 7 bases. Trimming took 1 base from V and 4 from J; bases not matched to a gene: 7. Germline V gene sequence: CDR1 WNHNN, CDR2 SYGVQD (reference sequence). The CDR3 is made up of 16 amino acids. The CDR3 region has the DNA TGCGCCAGCAGTGAGTGGGGGACTACTAAATACAATGAGCAGTTCTTC. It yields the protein CASSEWGTTKYNEQFF.

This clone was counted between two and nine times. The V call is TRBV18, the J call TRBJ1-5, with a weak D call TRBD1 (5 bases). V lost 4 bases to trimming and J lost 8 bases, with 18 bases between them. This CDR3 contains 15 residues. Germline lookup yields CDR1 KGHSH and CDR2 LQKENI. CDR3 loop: CASSLHKGPGEPQHF. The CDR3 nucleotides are TGTGCCAGCTCACTACACAAGGGGCCGGGGGAGCCCCAGCATTTT.

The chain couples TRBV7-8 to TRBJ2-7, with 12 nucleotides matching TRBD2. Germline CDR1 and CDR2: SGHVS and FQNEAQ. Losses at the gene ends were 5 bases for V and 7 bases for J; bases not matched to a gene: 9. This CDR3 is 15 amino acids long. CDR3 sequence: CASSPTSGLAGEQYF. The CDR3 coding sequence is TGTGCCAGCAGCCCTACCTCCGGACTAGCGGGAGAGCAGTACTTC.

Written as DNA, the CDR3 is TGTGCCAGCAGCTTAGAATGGACCAGCTACACCTTC. It specifies CASSLEWTSYTF. The chain has TRBV7-9 and TRBJ1-2; D call uncertain. Between the trimmed V and J ends, which lost 1 base and 9 bases, there was a span of 9 bases. From germline, CDR1 is SEHNR and CDR2 FQNEAQ (reference sequence). CDR3 length: 12 residues.

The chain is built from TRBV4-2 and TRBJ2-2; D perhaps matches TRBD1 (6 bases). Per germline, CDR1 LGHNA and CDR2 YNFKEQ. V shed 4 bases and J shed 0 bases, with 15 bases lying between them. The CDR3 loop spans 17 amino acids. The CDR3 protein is CASSPLGQGTNTGELFF. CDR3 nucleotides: TGTGCCAGCAGCCCCCTAGGTCAGGGGACGAACACCGGGGAGCTGTTTTTT.

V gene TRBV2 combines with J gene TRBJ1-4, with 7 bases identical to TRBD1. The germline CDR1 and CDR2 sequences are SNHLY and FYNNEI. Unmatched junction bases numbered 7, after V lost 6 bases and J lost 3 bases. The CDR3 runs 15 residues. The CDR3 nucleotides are TGTGCCAGCAGGGAAACCGGGACAGCTAATGAAAAACTGTTTTTT. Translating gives CASRETGTANEKLFF.

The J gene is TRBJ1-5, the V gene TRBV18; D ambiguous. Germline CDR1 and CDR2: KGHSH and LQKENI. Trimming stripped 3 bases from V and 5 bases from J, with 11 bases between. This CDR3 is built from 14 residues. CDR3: CASSPPGDYQPQHF. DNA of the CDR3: TGTGCCAGCTCACCTCCGGGAGATTATCAGCCCCAGCATTTT.

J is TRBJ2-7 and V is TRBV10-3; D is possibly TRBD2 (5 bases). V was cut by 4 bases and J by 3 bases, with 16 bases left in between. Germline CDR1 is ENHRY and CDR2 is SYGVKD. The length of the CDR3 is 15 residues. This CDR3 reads CAISVGGPLYYEQYF. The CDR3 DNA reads TGTGCCATCAGTGTAGGAGGACCCCTTTACTACGAGCAGTACTTC.

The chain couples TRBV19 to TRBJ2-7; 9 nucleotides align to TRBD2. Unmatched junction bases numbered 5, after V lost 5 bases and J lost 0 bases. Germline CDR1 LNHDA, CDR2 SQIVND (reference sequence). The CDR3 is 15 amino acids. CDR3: CASSQSGGSSYEQYF. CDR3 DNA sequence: TGTGCCAGTAGTCAAAGCGGGGGGAGCTCCTACGAGCAGTACTTC.

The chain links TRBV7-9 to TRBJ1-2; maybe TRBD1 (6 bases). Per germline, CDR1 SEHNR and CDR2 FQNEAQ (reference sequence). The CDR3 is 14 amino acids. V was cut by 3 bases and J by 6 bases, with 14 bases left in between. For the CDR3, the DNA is TGTGCCAGCAGCTTGGACCAGGGGACGCATGGCTACACCTTC. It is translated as CASSLDQGTHGYTF.

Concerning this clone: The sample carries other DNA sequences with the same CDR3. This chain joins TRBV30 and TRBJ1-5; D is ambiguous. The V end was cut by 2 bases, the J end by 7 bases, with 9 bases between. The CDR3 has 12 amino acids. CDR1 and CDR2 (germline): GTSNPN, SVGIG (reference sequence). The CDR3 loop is CAWSSGGQPQHF. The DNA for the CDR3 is TGTGCCTGGAGTTCCGGCGGGCAGCCCCAGCATTTT.

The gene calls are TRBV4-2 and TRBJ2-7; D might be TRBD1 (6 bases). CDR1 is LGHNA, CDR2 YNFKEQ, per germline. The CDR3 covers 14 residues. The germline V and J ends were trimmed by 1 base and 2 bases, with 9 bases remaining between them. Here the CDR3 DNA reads TGTGCCAGCAGCCAAGGGGACAAAGCCTACGAGCAGTACTTC. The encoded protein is CASSQGDKAYEQYF.